Below, 31 T cell receptor beta chains from the same sample are listed, as sequenced in a study of neurological immune-mediated disorders. TCRdb ran MiXCR on the 5' RACE reads and lists one entry per CDR3 protein. The sample carries about 37,000 distinct CDR3 sequences, approximately 10% recorded once. The sequenced material came from CD4+ T cells from blood. The receptor source for this set is a woman in her twenties or thirties with HTLV-1-associated myelopathy (HAM/TSP).

This clonotype was counted ten times or more. The chain links TRBV24-1 to TRBJ2-1, with 10 bases identical to TRBD2. The CDR3 runs 16 residues. Germline CDR1 and CDR2: KGHDR and SFDVKD. Trimming cost V 2 bases and J 11 bases; bases outside gene matches: 11. Written as DNA, the CDR3 is TGTGCCACCAGTGATTACTCCGGGACTAGCGTTGTTAAGCAGTTCTTC. Its protein is CATSDYSGTSVVKQFF.

This clonotype was seen many times. The chain combines TRBV9 with TRBJ2-3; D not resolved. This CDR3 spans 15 amino acids. Deletions cut 2 bases from V and 3 bases from J, with 13 bases between. CDR1 and CDR2 from the germline V gene are SGDLS and YYNGEE. The CDR3, as DNA: TGTGCCAGCAGCGTTTACGGTAAAATAACAGATACGCAGTATTTT. It is translated as CASSVYGKITDTQYF.

This clonotype was counted many times. The V and J genes are TRBV5-1 and TRBJ1-5, with TRBD1 matching 8 bases. CDR1 is SGHRS, CDR2 YFSETQ, per germline. There are 16 residues in the CDR3. Trimming took 1 base from V and 5 from J; bases not matched to a gene: 8. The CDR3 loop reads CASSLTDRGIYQPQHF. CDR3 bases: TGCGCCAGCAGCTTGACCGACAGGGGAATCTATCAGCCCCAGCATTTT.

Comment on this clonotype: A read error may be the cause here, since a much bigger clone is one base away. J is TRBJ1-2 and V is TRBV20-1; the match to TRBD1 covers 8 bases. V lost 0 bases, J lost 8 bases, and 5 bases stayed unmatched. Germline V gene sequence: CDR1 DFQATT, CDR2 SNEGSKA (reference sequence). The CDR3 runs to 13 residues. CDR3 residues: CSARETGARGYTF. CDR3 coding DNA: TGCAGTGCTAGAGAGACAGGGGCAAGGGGCTACACCTTC.

In its sample, this clonotype was seen many times. The chain is built from TRBV20-1 and TRBJ1-2; TRBD1 might be the D (5 bases). Germline V gene data show CDR1 as DFQATT and CDR2 as SNEGSKA (reference sequence). V lost 4 bases and J lost 0, with 12 bases in between. The CDR3 has 14 residues. CDR3 sequence (DNA): TGCAGTGCTACGGGGGGGGGGACTAACTATGGCTACACCTTC. Protein: CSATGGGTNYGYTF.

At least ten counts were recorded for this clonotype. The chain joins TRBV5-1 to TRBJ1-1; D gene ambiguous. The V end was cut by 0 bases, the J end by 4 bases, with 10 bases between. There are 14 residues in the CDR3. Germline CDR1 SGHRS, CDR2 YFSETQ. The CDR3 here is CASSLVTGPTEAFF. Written as DNA, the CDR3 is TGCGCCAGCAGCTTGGTCACCGGGCCCACTGAAGCTTTCTTT.

As concerns this clonotype: Sequence at one end of the junction differs from germline and may be a read error. This chain connects TRBV5-1 to TRBJ2-2; 7 positions match TRBD1. Germline V gene data show CDR1 as SGHRS and CDR2 as YFSETQ. The CDR3 has 15 amino acids. The CDR3 protein is CASSVGQRNTRELFF. The CDR3 nucleotides are TGCGCCAGCAGTGTGGGACAGAGGAACACCAGGGAGCTGTTTTTT.

This clonotype was observed many times. J is TRBJ2-1 and V is TRBV6-5, with 7 bases fitting TRBD1. CDR1 is MNHEY and CDR2 is SVGAGI in the germline V gene. This CDR3 region has 15 residues. The junction had 3 bases not matched to a gene; V was cut back by 2 bases and J by 2 bases. The CDR3: CASSYRGRTYNEQFF. The DNA of the CDR3 is TGTGCCAGCAGTTACAGGGGGCGAACCTACAATGAGCAGTTCTTC.

This clonotype was seen repeatedly, ten times or more. The CDR3 region is CSASSGSGGGYTF. The DNA of the CDR3 is TGCAGTGCCAGCTCCGGATCCGGAGGGGGCTACACCTTC. The gene calls are TRBV20-1 and TRBJ1-2, with D unresolved. The germline gives CDR1 DFQATT, CDR2 SNEGSKA (reference sequence). V lost 6 bases, J lost 8 bases, and 19 bases lay in between. This CDR3 region has 13 residues.

This clonotype was detected many times. The chain joins TRBV28 to TRBJ1-4; D remains unclear. Germline loops: CDR1 MDHEN, CDR2 SYDVKM. CDR3 length equals 15 residues. V dropped 2 bases and J dropped 0 bases, with 7 bases sitting between them. CDR3: CASSLGQATNEKLFF. CDR3 bases: TGTGCCAGCAGTTTAGGCCAAGCAACTAATGAAAAACTGTTTTTT. Together with reference TRBV28 and TRBJ1-4, the CDR3 gives the full variable domain: DVKVTQSSRYLVKRTGEKVFLECVQDMDHENMFWYRQDPGLGLRLIYFSYDVKMKEKGDIPEGYSVSREKKERFSLILESASTNQTSMYLCASSLGQATNEKLFFGSGTQLSVL.

This clonotype was counted ten times or more. The CDR3 DNA reads TGTGCCAGCAGCTTAGAGGGTCTGAGGAACACTGAAGCTTTCTTT. This translates into CASSLEGLRNTEAFF. This chain uses TRBV11-2 with TRBJ1-1; D unresolved. V lost 0 bases and J 1 base, leaving 9 bases between the germline ends. This CDR3 has 15 amino acids. Germline CDR1 and CDR2: SGHAT and FQNNGV.

This clonotype was seen ten or more times. The rearrangement links TRBV24-1 to TRBJ2-2; D unclear. From germline, CDR1 is KGHDR and CDR2 SFDVKD. The V end was cut by 5 bases, the J end by 1 base, with 10 bases between. This CDR3 spans 15 amino acids. The CDR3 bases are TGTGCCACCAGTGTCTCAGGACGGAACACCGGGGAGCTGTTTTTT. Encoded protein: CATSVSGRNTGELFF.

This clonotype came up many times. The chain joins TRBV10-3 to TRBJ2-4; D gene ambiguous. CDR1 is ENHRY and CDR2 is SYGVKD in the germline V gene. Between the trimmed V and J ends, which lost 0 bases and 0 bases, there was a span of 9 bases. This CDR3 spans 16 amino acids. The CDR3 nucleotides read TGTGCCATCAGTGAGTCTGGCAGCTTAGCCAAAAACATTCAGTACTTC. Residues: CAISESGSLAKNIQYF.

The table lists this clonotype with many counts. This chain uses TRBV27 with TRBJ2-2; possibly TRBD2 for D (5 bases). This CDR3 has 16 residues. The V gene lost 5 bases and the J gene lost 1 base, with 14 bases spanning the gap. Germline lookup yields CDR1 MNHEY and CDR2 SMNVEV (reference sequence). The CDR3 DNA sequence: TGTGCCAGCAGTCCACTCGGTCGGGGGAACACCGGGGAGCTGTTTTTT. The encoded protein is CASSPLGRGNTGELFF.

At least ten counts were recorded for this clonotype. This chain uses TRBV20-1 with TRBJ2-1; TRBD1 agrees at 7 bases. Germline V CDR1 and CDR2: DFQATT, SNEGSKA (reference sequence). This CDR3 spans 13 amino acids. V lost 8 bases to trimming and J lost 7 bases; unmatched junction nucleotides: 11. The CDR3 DNA follows: TGCAGTCCGTCGAAGGGGGCGGTGAATGAGCAGTTCTTC. The encoded protein is CSPSKGAVNEQFF.

The CDR3 coding sequence is TGTGCCAGCAGTTCTCAGGGGCGGACTGAAGCTTTCTTT. This sequence encodes CASSSQGRTEAFF. The chain is built from TRBV12-3 or TRBV12-4 and TRBJ1-1; tentatively, D is TRBD1 (6 bases). Trimming cost V 4 bases and J 5 bases, with 11 bases left between them. The CDR3 length is 13 residues.

This clonotype was found many times. This sequence joins TRBV5-1 and TRBJ2-1; D may be TRBD1 (5 bases). There are 15 residues in the CDR3. Germline V gene sequence: CDR1 SGHRS, CDR2 YFSETQ. V lost 4 bases and J lost 8, with 19 bases in between. The CDR3 nucleotides are TGCGCCAGCAGCCTTGGAACTTGGGGCAATGATGAGCAGTTCTTC. Its protein is CASSLGTWGNDEQFF.

This clonotype has a count of ten or more. This chain joins TRBV24-1 and TRBJ2-3; D not certain. The CDR3 length is 13 residues. Trimming cost V 3 bases and J 2 bases, with 5 bases left between them. Germline CDR1 KGHDR, CDR2 SFDVKD. The CDR3 DNA follows: TGTGCCACCAGTGATACTCCCACAGATACGCAGTATTTT. The encoded protein is CATSDTPTDTQYF.

This clonotype was detected ten times or more. The CDR3 DNA reads as TGTGCCAGCAGCCAAGGAAGAAGCGGGGGGCTTACCAATACGCAGTATTTT. It encodes CASSQGRSGGLTNTQYF. The chain uses TRBV7-9 and TRBJ2-3; TRBD2 aligns across 9 bases. This CDR3 is 17 amino acids long. The germline CDR1 and CDR2 sequences are SEHNR and FQNEAQ (reference sequence). V trimming: 5 bases; J trimming: 7 bases; junction bases outside the gene matches: 16.

This clonotype was counted many times. This chain uses TRBV5-1 with TRBJ2-7; 8 nucleotides line up with TRBD1. CDR1 and CDR2 from the germline V gene are SGHRS and YFSETQ. Germline trimming cut 6 bases from V and 2 bases from J; bases unmatched to any gene: 10. The CDR3 runs 15 residues. CDR3 in amino acids: CASTLLGQGPYEQYF. CDR3 sequence (DNA): TGCGCCAGCACGCTTCTCGGACAGGGTCCCTACGAGCAGTACTTC.

This clonotype came up many times. The chain has TRBV15 and TRBJ1-4; 7 bases fit TRBD1. The germline V gene has CDR1 LNHNV and CDR2 YYDKDF (reference sequence). The CDR3 loop spans 16 amino acids. The ends lost 1 base at V and 3 bases at J; junction bases unmatched: 5. The CDR3 DNA is TGTGCCACCAGCAGAGGGACAGGAAAAGCTAATGAAAAACTGTTTTTT. It specifies CATSRGTGKANEKLFF. The full variable domain, in which reference TRBV15 and TRBJ1-4 provide the parts outside the CDR3, is DAMVIQNPRYQVTQFGKPVTLSCSQTLNHNVMYWYQQKSSQAPKLLFHYYDKDFNNEADTPDNFQSRRPNTSFCFLDIRSPGLGDTAMYLCATSRGTGKANEKLFFGSGTQLSVL.

This clonotype was observed many times. The chain uses TRBV15 and TRBJ1-2; D ambiguous. The germline V gene encodes CDR1 LNHNV and CDR2 YYDKDF (reference sequence). V was cut by 0 bases and J by 4 bases, with 12 bases left in between. The CDR3 is 15 residues long. The CDR3 nucleotides are TGTGCCACCAGCAGAGATCGGTCGGGATCCTATGGCTACACCTTC. It yields the protein CATSRDRSGSYGYTF.

This clonotype occurred many times. The chain recombines TRBV5-1 with TRBJ1-2; D uncertain. CDR1 SGHRS and CDR2 YFSETQ come from the germline V gene. CDR3 length: 11 residues. The V end lost 8 bases, the J end lost 4 bases, and 9 bases lay between the germline ends. In nucleotides, the CDR3 is TGCGCCAGTGGGGAAACCTATGGCTACACCTTC. This codes for CASGETYGYTF.

This clonotype was detected many times. The rearrangement uses TRBV7-2 and TRBJ1-5; D remains ambiguous. Trimming removed 1 base at V and 5 bases at J, with 6 bases between. Germline V lookup: CDR1 SGHTA, CDR2 FQGNSA. This CDR3 has 13 residues. DNA for the CDR3: TGTGCCAGCAGCTTAGTGGGTGATCAGCCCCAGCATTTT. This translates into CASSLVGDQPQHF.

In this sample, this clonotype turned up many times. This chain links TRBV6-1 with TRBJ1-2; 7 bases are a match to TRBD1. V was pared by 5 bases and J by 6 bases, with 6 bases of the junction left unmatched. Germline CDR1 reads MNHNS; CDR2 reads SASEGT. The CDR3 has 13 residues. This chain's CDR3 is CASSPGGLNGYTF. In DNA, the CDR3 is TGTGCCAGCAGTCCAGGGGGGTTGAATGGCTACACCTTC.

This clonotype has a count of ten or more. The chain employs TRBV6-1 and TRBJ1-2; unclear D gene. Germline values: CDR1 MNHNS, CDR2 SASEGT. Trimming stripped 3 bases from V and 2 bases from J, with 4 bases between. The CDR3 loop spans 12 amino acids. CDR3 nucleotides: TGTGCCAGCAGTGACAGAAACTATGGCTACACCTTC. Translation gives CASSDRNYGYTF.

The sample holds many counts of this clonotype. The V and J genes are TRBV10-3 and TRBJ1-1; D not certain. V dropped 4 bases and J dropped 0 bases, with 6 bases sitting between them. The CDR3 covers 13 residues. From germline, CDR1 is ENHRY and CDR2 SYGVKD. DNA for the CDR3: TGTGCCATCAGTGCAGGAATGAACACTGAAGCTTTCTTT. This codes for CAISAGMNTEAFF.

In this sample, this clonotype turned up many times. The chain combines TRBV5-1 with TRBJ2-2; a possible D gene is TRBD2 (5 bases). This CDR3 comprises 16 residues. V was cut by 4 bases and J by 0 bases, with 13 bases left in between. Germline V gene sequence: CDR1 SGHRS, CDR2 YFSETQ. CDR3 protein: CASSPYRGANTGELFF. CDR3 DNA: TGCGCCAGCAGCCCTTATCGGGGAGCGAACACCGGGGAGCTGTTTTTT.

This clonotype was counted at least ten times. The chain employs TRBV20-1 and TRBJ2-3; TRBD1 or TRBD2 may be the D gene (5 bases each). The CDR3 length is 13 residues. Germline V gene sequence: CDR1 DFQATT, CDR2 SNEGSKA (reference sequence). V was pared by 7 bases and J by 1 base, with 12 bases between. Here the CDR3 DNA reads TGCAGTGTATTGGGACCAGGCACAGATACGCAGTATTTT. Translation gives CSVLGPGTDTQYF.

This clonotype was seen ten or more times. This chain links TRBV12-3 or TRBV12-4 with TRBJ2-7; TRBD1 might be the D (6 bases). The CDR3 is made up of 15 amino acids. The germline V and J ends were trimmed by 2 bases and 0 bases, with 11 bases remaining between them. CDR3 in amino acids: CASSLQGKDSYEQYF. CDR3 sequence (DNA): TGTGCCAGCAGTTTACAGGGGAAGGACTCCTACGAGCAGTACTTC.

This clonotype was seen repeatedly, ten times or more. The gene calls are TRBV7-2 and TRBJ1-1; the D is unclear. The CDR3 length is 15 residues. Trimming cost V 5 bases and J 4 bases, with 17 bases left between them. CDR1 and CDR2 from the germline V gene are SGHTA and FQGNSA. In DNA form, the CDR3 reads TGTGCCAGCAGCCCCCAGGCCAGGATTGGCACTGAAGCTTTCTTT. The encoded protein is CASSPQARIGTEAFF.